The 22 T cell receptor beta chains below all came from one sample that was sequenced in a study of blood T cell repertoires in COVID-19. The protocol was immunoSEQ multiplex PCR, while the TCRdb copy is restricted to in-frame clones and leaves out a portion. The table shows about 220,000 clones, with around 83% occurring only once. The sample consisted of PBMCs or T cells enriched from blood (not recorded which). These receptors were collected from a woman between 40 and 55 years old with acute COVID-19.

J is TRBJ2-1 and V is TRBV28, with D perhaps TRBD1 (7 bases). The length of the CDR3 is 13 residues. Trimming took 6 bases from V and 8 from J, leaving 14 bases between them. Germline V lookup: CDR1 MDHEN, CDR2 SYDVKM. This CDR3 reads CASRHDREDEQFF. CDR3 nucleotide sequence: TGTGCCAGCAGACACGACAGGGAGGATGAGCAGTTCTTC.

The chain recombines TRBV6-5 with TRBJ2-3, with D possibly matching TRBD1 (6 bases). There are 14 residues in the CDR3. Germline values: CDR1 MNHEY, CDR2 SVGAGI. Trimming shortened V by 5 bases and J by 3 bases, and 12 bases separated the two germline ends. CDR3 protein: CASSLQGATDTQYF. The CDR3 nucleotides read TGTGCCAGCAGTCTACAGGGTGCGACAGATACGCAGTATTTT.

A single count supports this clone. This chain links TRBV27 with TRBJ1-6; a weak D match, TRBD1 (5 bases). Germline-derived CDR1 and CDR2 are MNHEY and SMNVEV (reference sequence). The CDR3 is 11 residues long. Between the trimmed V and J ends, which lost 8 bases and 9 bases, there was a span of 8 bases. CDR3 DNA: TGTGCCAGCGGAGGGACTTCACCCCTCCACTTT. This translates into CASGGTSPLHF.

This clone was counted only a few times. J is TRBJ1-1 and V is TRBV29-1, with 7 bases that match TRBD1. The CDR3 totals 14 residues. Germline V gives CDR1 SQVTM, CDR2 ANQGSEA. V lost 2 bases, J lost 4 bases, and 7 bases stayed unmatched. The DNA of the CDR3 is TGCAGCGTTGAACCTGACAGGGTAGGCACTGAAGCTTTCTTT. Its translation: CSVEPDRVGTEAFF.

This chain uses TRBV3-1 (or the pseudogene TRBV3-2) with TRBJ2-7, with D tentatively TRBD2 (6 bases). Germline V gene sequence: CDR1 LGHDT, CDR2 YNNKEL (reference sequence). Trimming took 4 bases from V and 3 from J, leaving 13 bases between them. The CDR3 totals 14 residues. The CDR3 sequence: CASSRAGTLYEQYF. In DNA form, the CDR3 reads TGTGCCAGCAGCCGGGCGGGGACTCTCTACGAGCAGTACTTC.

V and J are TRBV2 and TRBJ1-1; 8 bases fit TRBD1. The CDR3 runs to 17 residues. CDR1 and CDR2 (germline): SNHLY, FYNNEI. With 0 bases clipped from V and 6 bases from J, the junction kept 12 bases outside the gene matches. The CDR3 loop reads CASSEAGQGGMVPEAFF. CDR3 nucleotides: TGTGCCAGCAGTGAAGCCGGACAGGGAGGCATGGTCCCTGAAGCTTTCTTT. Drawing the rest from reference TRBV2 and TRBJ1-1, the complete variable domain is EPEVTQTPSHQVTQMGQEVILRCVPISNHLYFYWYRQILGQKVEFLVSFYNNEISEKSEIFDDQFSVERPDGSNFTLKIRSTKLEDSAMYFCASSEAGQGGMVPEAFFGQGTRLTVV.

This chain connects TRBV9 to TRBJ1-6; TRBD1 is a possible D gene (6 bases). This CDR3 contains 13 residues. The V end was cut by 1 base, the J end by 7 bases, with 6 bases between. Germline V CDR1 and CDR2: SGDLS, YYNGEE. The CDR3 DNA reads TGTGCCAGCAGCGTAACAGGGAATTCACCCCTCCACTTT. Residues: CASSVTGNSPLHF.

With respect to this clone: The identical CDR3 is also encoded by other nucleotide sequences in the sample. The chain uses TRBV4-2 and TRBJ1-2; 7 bases are a match to TRBD1. Trimming took 0 bases from V and 6 from J; bases not matched to a gene: 1. There are 13 residues in the CDR3. Germline CDR1 reads LGHNA; CDR2 reads YNFKEQ. The CDR3 sequence is CASSQETGDGYTF. As DNA, the CDR3 is TGTGCCAGCAGCCAAGAAACAGGGGATGGCTACACCTTC.

Only a few counts were recorded for this clone. The chain joins TRBV19 to TRBJ2-1, with TRBD1 as a possible D gene (6 bases). V was shortened by 6 bases and J by 9 bases, with 21 bases between the two germline ends. Germline CDR1 is LNHDA and CDR2 is SQIVND (reference sequence). CDR3 size: 15 residues. The CDR3 DNA is TGTGCCAGTAGAGTAGGGGGAAGGAGAATGGGTGAGCAGTTCTTC. Amino acid sequence: CASRVGGRRMGEQFF.

This sequence joins TRBV9 and TRBJ2-2; no firm D call. The CDR3 sequence is 15 residues long. The V end was cut by 1 base, the J end by 0 bases, with 7 bases between. CDR1 SGDLS and CDR2 YYNGEE come from the germline V gene. CDR3 DNA: TGTGCCAGCAGCGTACTCAGTACGAACACCGGGGAGCTGTTTTTT. Protein sequence: CASSVLSTNTGELFF.

This rearrangement joins TRBV28 to TRBJ2-1, with 7 positions matching TRBD2. The ends lost 6 bases at V and 15 bases at J; junction bases unmatched: 23. This CDR3 region has 16 residues. Per the germline V gene, CDR1 is MDHEN and CDR2 is SYDVKM. The CDR3 spells CASSLLVTTSAPTWFF. The CDR3 region has the DNA TGTGCCAGCAGCCTTCTCGTTACTACTAGCGCCCCAACATGGTTCTTC. Full variable domain (remainder filled in from reference TRBV28 and TRBJ2-1): DVKVTQSSRYLVKRTGEKVFLECVQDMDHENMFWYRQDPGLGLRLIYFSYDVKMKEKGDIPEGYSVSREKKERFSLILESASTNQTSMYLCASSLLVTTSAPTWFFGPGTRLTVL.

The chain couples TRBV9 to TRBJ2-7; TRBD1 aligns across 7 bases. Germline trimming cut 0 bases from V and 4 bases from J; bases unmatched to any gene: 10. The CDR3 extends over 16 amino acids. Germline CDR1 is SGDLS and CDR2 is YYNGEE. In nucleotides, the CDR3 is TGTGCCAGCAGCGTAGGACAGGGACCCTTCGGTTACGAGCAGTACTTC. It encodes CASSVGQGPFGYEQYF.

The chain carries TRBV5-6 and TRBJ1-4, with D hard to call. V lost 2 bases and J 4 bases, leaving 3 bases between the germline ends. Looked up from germline, CDR1 is SGHDT and CDR2 is YYEEEE. CDR3 length equals 12 residues. The CDR3 protein is CASSFLNEKLFF. The CDR3 DNA reads as TGTGCCAGCAGCTTCCTTAATGAAAAACTGTTTTTT.

CDR3 bases: TGTGCCAGCAGCGATGGGGGCGGGGGGAGCTCTGGAAACACCATATATTTT. As protein: CASSDGGGGSSGNTIYF. The chain recombines TRBV2 with TRBJ1-3, with D possibly matching TRBD1 (6 bases). This CDR3 contains 17 residues. Trimming cost V 6 bases and J 0 bases, with 18 bases left between them. Germline loops: CDR1 SNHLY, CDR2 FYNNEI.

The gene calls are TRBV5-5 and TRBJ2-7, with D maybe TRBD2 (6 bases). Germline CDR1 reads SGHKS; CDR2 reads YYEKEE (reference sequence). Trimming took off 0 bases at V and 7 bases at J, with 11 bases between the two ends. The CDR3 length is 13 residues. As DNA, the CDR3 is TGTGCCAGCAGCTTGGGTATCGGAGGGGAGCAGTACTTC. The encoded protein is CASSLGIGGEQYF.

The chain has TRBV11-1 and TRBJ1-2, with unresolved D. Between the trimmed V and J ends, which lost 1 base and 4 bases, there was a span of 7 bases. Germline V gene data show CDR1 as SGHAT and CDR2 as FQDESV (reference sequence). The CDR3 is 13 amino acids. In DNA form, the CDR3 reads TGTGCCAGCAGCTTAGACGCGGGCTATGGCTACACCTTC. Amino acid sequence: CASSLDAGYGYTF.

The chain uses TRBV28 and TRBJ1-5; D perhaps matches TRBD1 (6 bases). V was cut by 6 bases and J by 5 bases, with 11 bases left in between. The CDR3 is 13 amino acids. Germline lookup yields CDR1 MDHEN and CDR2 SYDVKM. The CDR3 spells CASRSAGDQPQHF. As DNA, the CDR3 is TGTGCCAGCAGGTCCGCAGGGGATCAGCCCCAGCATTTT.

The CDR3 loop reads CASTPGRGHGNQPQHF. CDR3 bases: TGTGCCAGCACTCCCGGCAGGGGGCATGGCAATCAGCCCCAGCATTTT. The J gene is TRBJ1-5, the V gene TRBV7-9; 8 bases map to TRBD1. V was pared by 7 bases and J by 2 bases, with 10 bases of the junction left unmatched. CDR1 is SEHNR and CDR2 is FQNEAQ in the germline V gene (reference sequence). This CDR3 contains 16 residues.

The chain combines TRBV3-1 (or the pseudogene TRBV3-2) with TRBJ1-2, with no clear D. Germline V CDR1 and CDR2: LGHDT, YNNKEL (reference sequence). The CDR3 runs 13 residues. The V and J ends lost 0 bases and 2 bases respectively, with 4 bases between them. CDR3 nucleotides: TGTGCCAGCAGCCAAGACGTCAACTATGGCTACACCTTC. Translated: CASSQDVNYGYTF.

In this sample, this clone turned up a few times. This chain joins TRBV28 and TRBJ1-3; the D gene is possibly TRBD1 (5 bases). This CDR3 is 15 amino acids long. V lost 7 bases and J 4 bases, leaving 17 bases between the germline ends. In germline, CDR1 is MDHEN, CDR2 SYDVKM. This chain's CDR3 is CASKTWATAGNTIYF. The CDR3 nucleotides are TGTGCCAGCAAGACTTGGGCGACAGCCGGAAACACCATATATTTT.

The J gene is TRBJ2-3, the V gene TRBV4-2; 10 bases align to TRBD2. The CDR3 extends over 15 amino acids. The V and J ends lost 3 bases and 4 bases, in that order; junction bases with no gene match: 4. Germline lookup yields CDR1 LGHNA and CDR2 YNFKEQ. The DNA of the CDR3 is TGTGCCAGCAGCCATTCTAGCGGGGGACCAGATACGCAGTATTTT. Translation gives CASSHSSGGPDTQYF.

The gene calls are TRBV29-1 and TRBJ1-1; no definite D call. Trimming stripped 3 bases from V and 1 base from J, with 9 bases between. The CDR3 extends over 13 amino acids. From germline, CDR1 is SQVTM and CDR2 ANQGSEA. The CDR3 DNA follows: TGCAGCGTTGAGACGGGAGAGAACACTGAAGCTTTCTTT. It is translated as CSVETGENTEAFF.